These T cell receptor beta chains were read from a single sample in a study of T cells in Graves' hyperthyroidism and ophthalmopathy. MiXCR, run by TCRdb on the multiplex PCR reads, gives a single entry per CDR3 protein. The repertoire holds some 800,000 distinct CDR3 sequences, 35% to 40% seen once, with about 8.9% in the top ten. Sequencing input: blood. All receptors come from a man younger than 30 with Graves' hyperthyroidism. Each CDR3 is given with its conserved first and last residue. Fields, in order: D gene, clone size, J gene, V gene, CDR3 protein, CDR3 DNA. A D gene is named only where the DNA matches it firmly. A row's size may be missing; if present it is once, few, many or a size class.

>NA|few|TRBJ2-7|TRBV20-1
CSARETQVTRSEQYF
TGCAGTGCTAGGGAGACCCAAGTAACTCGTTCCGAGCAGTACTTC
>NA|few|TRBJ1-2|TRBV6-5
CASSSTRIYGYTF
TGTGCCAGCAGTTCAACTAGAATCTATGGCTACACCTTC
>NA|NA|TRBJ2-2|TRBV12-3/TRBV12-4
CASSLGLTDTGELFF
TGTGCCAGCAGTTTGGGTCTAACGGACACCGGGGAGCTGTTTTTT
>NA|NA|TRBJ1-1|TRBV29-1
CSVDPRSTTEAFF
TGCAGCGTTGACCCGCGGTCCACCACTGAAGCTTTCTTT
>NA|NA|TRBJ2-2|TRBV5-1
CASSSDRRSGWTGELFF
TGCGCCAGCAGCTCCGACAGGAGGAGCGGGTGGACCGGGGAGCTGTTTTTT
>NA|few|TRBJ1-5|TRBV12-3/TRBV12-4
CASSSFGTDSNQPQHF
TGTGCCAGCAGTTCCTTCGGGACGGATAGCAATCAGCCCCAGCATTTT
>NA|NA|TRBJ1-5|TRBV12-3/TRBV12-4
CASSPDKHEHF
TGTGCCAGCAGCCCGGACAAGCACGAGCATTTT
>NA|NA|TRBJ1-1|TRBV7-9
CASSLSALGAFF
TGTGCCAGCAGCTTGTCCGCGTTGGGAGCTTTCTTT
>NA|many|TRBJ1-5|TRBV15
CATSRVGLPQAGQPQHF
TGTGCCACCAGCAGAGTCGGATTACCACAGGCAGGGCAGCCCCAGCATTTT
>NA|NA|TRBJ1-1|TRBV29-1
CSVSGREAFF
TGCAGCGTCAGCGGGAGGGAAGCTTTCTTT
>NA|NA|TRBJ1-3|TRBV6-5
CASSFVPGVPGNTIYF
TGTGCCAGCAGTTTCGTGCCCGGGGTCCCTGGAAACACCATATATTTT
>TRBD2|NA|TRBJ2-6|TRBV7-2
CASSVTSGGANVLTF
TGTGCCAGCAGCGTCACTAGCGGGGGGGCCAACGTCCTGACTTTC
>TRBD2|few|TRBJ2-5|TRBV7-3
CASSLSGDGQETQYF
TGTGCCAGCAGCTTGAGCGGGGACGGCCAAGAGACCCAGTACTTC
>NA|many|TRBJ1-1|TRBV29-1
CSVVNPGLSTEAFF
TGCAGCGTTGTTAACCCGGGGCTCAGCACTGAAGCTTTCTTT
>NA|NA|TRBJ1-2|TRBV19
CASSIPIAPFGYTF
TGTGCCAGTAGTATTCCCATAGCCCCCTTTGGCTACACCTTC
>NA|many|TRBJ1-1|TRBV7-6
CASSLGAGRNTEAFF
TGTGCCAGCAGCTTAGGGGCAGGGAGGAACACTGAAGCTTTCTTT
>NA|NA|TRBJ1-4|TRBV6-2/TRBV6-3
CASSLGQMAEKLFF
TGTGCCAGCAGTCTCGGCCAGATGGCTGAAAAACTGTTTTTT
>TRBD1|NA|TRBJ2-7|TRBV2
CASSEVGQGYEQYF
TGTGCCAGCAGTGAAGTTGGACAGGGGTACGAGCAGTACTTC
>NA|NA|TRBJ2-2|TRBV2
CARYNGSTGELFF
TGTGCCAGATATAACGGGAGCACCGGGGAGCTGTTTTTC
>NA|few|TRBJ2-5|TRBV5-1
CASSLWTREAETQYF
TGCGCCAGCAGCTTATGGACAAGGGAGGCGGAGACCCAGTACTTC
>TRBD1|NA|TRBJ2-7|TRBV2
CASSAGQGASSYEQYF
TGTGCCAGCAGCGCTGGACAGGGGGCTAGCTCCTACGAGCAGTACTTC
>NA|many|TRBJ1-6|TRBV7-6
CASSYAGPNSPLHF
TGTGCCAGCAGCTACGCAGGCCCTAATTCACCCCTCCACTTT
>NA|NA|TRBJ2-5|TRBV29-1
CSVEDGRPGLGETQYF
TGCAGCGTTGAAGATGGGCGGCCAGGGCTTGGAGAGACCCAGTACTTC
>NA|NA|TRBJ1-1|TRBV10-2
CASSGGDWVAEAFF
TGTGCCAGCAGCGGAGGAGACTGGGTCGCCGAAGCTTTCTTT
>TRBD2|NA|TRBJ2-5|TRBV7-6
CACRLAGRNETQYF
TGTGCCTGCAGACTAGCGGGGAGGAATGAGACCCAGTACTTC
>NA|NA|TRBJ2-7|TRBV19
CASSAGHNYEQYF
TGTGCCAGTAGTGCGGGACACAACTACGAGCAGTACTTC
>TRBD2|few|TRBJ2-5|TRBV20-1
CSARPQVAGWETQYF
TGCAGTGCTAGGCCCCAGGTAGCGGGATGGGAGACCCAGTACTTC
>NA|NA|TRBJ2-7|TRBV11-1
CASSFKESSYEQYF
TGTGCCAGCAGCTTCAAGGAGAGCTCCTACGAGCAGTACTTC
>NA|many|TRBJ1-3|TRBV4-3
CASSQGQGNTIYF
TGCGCCAGCAGCCAAGGACAGGGAAACACCATATATTTT
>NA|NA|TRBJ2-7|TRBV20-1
CSARPGDPYEQYF
TGCAGTGCTAGACCAGGGGACCCCTACGAGCAGTACTTC
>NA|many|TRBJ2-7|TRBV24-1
CATQDEQYF
TGTGCCACCCAGGACGAGCAGTACTTC
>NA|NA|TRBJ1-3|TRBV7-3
CASSRLGESNTIYF
TGCGCCAGCAGCCGACTAGGGGAGTCTAACACCATATATTTT
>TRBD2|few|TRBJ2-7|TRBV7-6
CASSRGLANYEQYF
TGTGCCAGCAGCAGGGGACTAGCGAACTACGAGCAGTACTTC
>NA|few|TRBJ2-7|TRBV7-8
CASSLGDFPGRREQYF
TGTGCCAGCAGCTTAGGGGACTTCCCGGGACGTCGCGAGCAGTACTTC
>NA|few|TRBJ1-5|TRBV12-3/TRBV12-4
CASSLGHGVGLPQHF
TGTGCCAGCAGTTTAGGGCACGGCGTCGGGCTGCCCCAGCATTTT
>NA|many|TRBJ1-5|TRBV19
CASKGVLQGYQPQHF
TGTGCCAGTAAAGGGGTCCTGCAGGGATATCAGCCCCAGCATTTT
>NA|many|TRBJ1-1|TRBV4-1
CASSQGLDEAFF
TGCGCCAGCAGCCAAGGCTTGGATGAAGCTTTCTTT
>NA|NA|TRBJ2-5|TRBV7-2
CASSLMGEGTQWF
TGTGCCAGCAGCTTAATGGGCGAAGGGACCCAGTGGTTC
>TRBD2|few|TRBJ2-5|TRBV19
CASSIAPMAGGTQYF
TGTGCCAGTAGTATAGCCCCGATGGCGGGGGGGACCCAGTACTTC
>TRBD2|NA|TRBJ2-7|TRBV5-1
CTSSVSGTSLSEQYF
TGCACCAGCAGCGTGTCCGGGACTAGCCTCTCGGAGCAGTACTTC
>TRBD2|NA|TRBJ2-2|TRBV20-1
CSARILAGNTGELFF
TGCAGTGCTAGGATACTAGCGGGGAACACCGGGGAGCTGTTTTTT
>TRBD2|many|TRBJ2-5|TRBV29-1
CSAGTSRGETQYF
TGCAGCGCTGGGACTAGCCGAGGAGAGACCCAGTACTTC
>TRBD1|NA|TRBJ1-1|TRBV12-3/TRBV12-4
CASSLMGQFNTEAFF
TGTGCCAGCAGTTTAATGGGACAGTTTAACACTGAAGCTTTCTTT